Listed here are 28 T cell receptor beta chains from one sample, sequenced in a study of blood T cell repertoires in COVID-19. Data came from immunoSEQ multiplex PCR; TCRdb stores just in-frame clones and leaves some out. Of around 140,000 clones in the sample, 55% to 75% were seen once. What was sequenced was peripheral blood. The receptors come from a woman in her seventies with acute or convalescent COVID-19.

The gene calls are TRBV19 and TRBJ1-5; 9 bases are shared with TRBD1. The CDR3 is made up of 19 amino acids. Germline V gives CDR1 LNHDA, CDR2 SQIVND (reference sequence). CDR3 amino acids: CAKFTSTGGVQYSNQPQHF. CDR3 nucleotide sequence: TGTGCTAAGTTCACATCGACAGGGGGAGTTCAGTATAGCAATCAGCCCCAGCATTTT.

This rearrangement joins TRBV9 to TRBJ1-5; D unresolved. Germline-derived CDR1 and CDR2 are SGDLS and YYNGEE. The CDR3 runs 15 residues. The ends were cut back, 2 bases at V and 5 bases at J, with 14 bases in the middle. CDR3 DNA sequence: TGTGCCAGCAGCGTGCGGGGATTGCCAGATCAGCCCCAGCATTTT. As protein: CASSVRGLPDQPQHF.

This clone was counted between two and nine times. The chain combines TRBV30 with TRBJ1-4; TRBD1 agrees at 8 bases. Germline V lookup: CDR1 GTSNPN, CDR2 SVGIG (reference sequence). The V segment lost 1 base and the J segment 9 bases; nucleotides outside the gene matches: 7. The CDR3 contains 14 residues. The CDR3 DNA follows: TGTGCCTGGAGTGACGACAGGGGCGTCCAAAAACTGTTTTTT. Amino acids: CAWSDDRGVQKLFF.

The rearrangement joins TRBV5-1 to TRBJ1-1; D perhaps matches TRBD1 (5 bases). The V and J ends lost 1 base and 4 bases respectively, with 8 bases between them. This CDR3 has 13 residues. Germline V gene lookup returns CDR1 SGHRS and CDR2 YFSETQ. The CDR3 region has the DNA TGCGCCAGCAGCTTGTGGGGCGGCACTGAAGCTTTCTTT. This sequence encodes CASSLWGGTEAFF.

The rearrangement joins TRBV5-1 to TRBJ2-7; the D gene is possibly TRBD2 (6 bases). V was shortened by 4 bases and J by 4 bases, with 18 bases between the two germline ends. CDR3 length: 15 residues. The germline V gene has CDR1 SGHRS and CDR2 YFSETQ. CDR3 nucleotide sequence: TGCGCCAGCAGCAACGGGGGTGGCAGGGAATACGAGCAGTACTTC. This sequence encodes CASSNGGGREYEQYF.

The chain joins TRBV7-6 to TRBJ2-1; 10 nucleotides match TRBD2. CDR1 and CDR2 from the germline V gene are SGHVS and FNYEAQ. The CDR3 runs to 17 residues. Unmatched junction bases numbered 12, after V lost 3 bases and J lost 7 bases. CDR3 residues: CASSLYSGGLLGNEQFF. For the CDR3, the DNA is TGTGCCAGCAGCTTGTATAGCGGGGGGCTCTTGGGGAATGAGCAGTTCTTC.

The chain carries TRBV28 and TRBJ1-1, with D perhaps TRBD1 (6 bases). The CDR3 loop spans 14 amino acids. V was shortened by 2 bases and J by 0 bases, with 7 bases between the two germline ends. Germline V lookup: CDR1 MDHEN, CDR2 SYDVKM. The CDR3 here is CASSLTGMNTEAFF. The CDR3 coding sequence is TGTGCCAGCAGTTTAACAGGGATGAACACTGAAGCTTTCTTT.

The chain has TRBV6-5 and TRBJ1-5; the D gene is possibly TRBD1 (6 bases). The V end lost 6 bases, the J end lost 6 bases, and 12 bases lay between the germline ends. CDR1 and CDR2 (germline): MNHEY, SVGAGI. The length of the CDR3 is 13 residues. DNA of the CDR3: TGTGCCAGCAGAGGGGGAAGAGGTCAGCCCCAGCATTTT. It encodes CASRGGRGQPQHF.

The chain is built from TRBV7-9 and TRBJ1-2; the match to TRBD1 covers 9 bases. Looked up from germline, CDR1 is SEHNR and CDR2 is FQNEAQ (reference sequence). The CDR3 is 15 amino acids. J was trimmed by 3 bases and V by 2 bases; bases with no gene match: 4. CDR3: CASSLPDRGHYGYTF. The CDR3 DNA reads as TGTGCCAGCAGCTTACCGGACAGGGGCCACTATGGCTACACCTTC.

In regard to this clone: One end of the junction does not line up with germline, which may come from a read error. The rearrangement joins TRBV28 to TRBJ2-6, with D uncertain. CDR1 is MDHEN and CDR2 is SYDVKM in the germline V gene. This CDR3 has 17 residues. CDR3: CASSQFPLRSEANVLTF. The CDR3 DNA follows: TGTGCCAGCAGTCAGTTCCCGCTCCGATCTGAGGCCAACGTCCTGACTTTC. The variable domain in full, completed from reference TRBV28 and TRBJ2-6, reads DVKVTQSSRYLVKRTGEKVFLECVQDMDHENMFWYRQDPGLGLRLIYFSYDVKMKEKGDIPEGYSVSREKKERFSLILESASTNQTSMYLCASSQFPLRSEANVLTFGAGSRLTVL.

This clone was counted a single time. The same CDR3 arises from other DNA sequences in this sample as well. The CDR3 bases are TGTGCCAGCAGTTACACAGGTCTGAACACTGAAGCTTTCTTT. Its protein product is CASSYTGLNTEAFF. The J gene is TRBJ1-1, the V gene TRBV6-5, with TRBD1 as a possible D gene (5 bases). V was pared by 2 bases and J by 0 bases, with 7 bases between. The germline V gene has CDR1 MNHEY and CDR2 SVGAGI. CDR3 length: 14 residues.

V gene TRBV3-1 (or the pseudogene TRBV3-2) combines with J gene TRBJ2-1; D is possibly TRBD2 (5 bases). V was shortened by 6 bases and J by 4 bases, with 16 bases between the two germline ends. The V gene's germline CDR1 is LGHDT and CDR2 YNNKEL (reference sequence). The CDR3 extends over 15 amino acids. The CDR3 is CASREDGKGYNEQFF. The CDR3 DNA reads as TGTGCCAGCAGGGAGGACGGGAAAGGGTACAATGAGCAGTTCTTC.

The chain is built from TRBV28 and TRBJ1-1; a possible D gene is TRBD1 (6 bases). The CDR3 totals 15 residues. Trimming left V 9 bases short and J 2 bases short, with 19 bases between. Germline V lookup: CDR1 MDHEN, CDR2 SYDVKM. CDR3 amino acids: CASREPGHINTEAFF. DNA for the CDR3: TGTGCCAGTCGTGAACCGGGACACATAAACACTGAAGCTTTCTTT. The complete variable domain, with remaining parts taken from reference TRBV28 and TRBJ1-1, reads DVKVTQSSRYLVKRTGEKVFLECVQDMDHENMFWYRQDPGLGLRLIYFSYDVKMKEKGDIPEGYSVSREKKERFSLILESASTNQTSMYLCASREPGHINTEAFFGQGTRLTVV.

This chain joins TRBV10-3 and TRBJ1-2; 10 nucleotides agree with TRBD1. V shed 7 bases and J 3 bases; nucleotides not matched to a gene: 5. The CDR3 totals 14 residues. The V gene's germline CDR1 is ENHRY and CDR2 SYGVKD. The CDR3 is CAITRTGGDYGYTF. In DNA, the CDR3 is TGTGCCATCACCAGGACAGGGGGGGACTATGGCTACACCTTC.

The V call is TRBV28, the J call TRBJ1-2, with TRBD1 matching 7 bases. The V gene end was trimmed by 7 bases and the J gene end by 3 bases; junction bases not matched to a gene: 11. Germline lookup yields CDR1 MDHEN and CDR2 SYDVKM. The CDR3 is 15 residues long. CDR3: CASTQPRQGDYGYTF. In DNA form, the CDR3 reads TGTGCCAGCACCCAACCTCGACAGGGAGACTATGGCTACACCTTC.

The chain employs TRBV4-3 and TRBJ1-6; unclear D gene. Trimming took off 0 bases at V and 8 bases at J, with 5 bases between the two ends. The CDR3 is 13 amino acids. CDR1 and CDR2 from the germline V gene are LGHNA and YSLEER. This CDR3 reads CASSQEFDSPLHF. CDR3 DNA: TGCGCCAGCAGCCAAGAATTCGATTCACCCCTCCACTTT.

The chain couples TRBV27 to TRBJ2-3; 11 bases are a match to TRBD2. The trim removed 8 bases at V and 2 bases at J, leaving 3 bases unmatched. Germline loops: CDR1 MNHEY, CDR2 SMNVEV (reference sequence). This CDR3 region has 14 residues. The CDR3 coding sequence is TGTGCCAGCCGACTAGCGGGGCACACAGATACGCAGTATTTT. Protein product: CASRLAGHTDTQYF.

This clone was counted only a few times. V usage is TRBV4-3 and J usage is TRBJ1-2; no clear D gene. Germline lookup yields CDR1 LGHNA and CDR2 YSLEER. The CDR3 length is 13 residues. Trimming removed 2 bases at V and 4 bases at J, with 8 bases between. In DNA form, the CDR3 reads TGCGCCAGCAGCCAACAGGCAGCCTATGGCTACACCTTC. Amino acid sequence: CASSQQAAYGYTF.

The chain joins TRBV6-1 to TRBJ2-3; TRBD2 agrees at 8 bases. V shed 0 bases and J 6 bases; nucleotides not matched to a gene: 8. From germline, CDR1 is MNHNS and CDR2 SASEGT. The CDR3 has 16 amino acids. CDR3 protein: CASSEAVAGHRDTQYF. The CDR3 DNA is TGTGCCAGCAGTGAAGCGGTAGCGGGACACCGGGATACGCAGTATTTT.

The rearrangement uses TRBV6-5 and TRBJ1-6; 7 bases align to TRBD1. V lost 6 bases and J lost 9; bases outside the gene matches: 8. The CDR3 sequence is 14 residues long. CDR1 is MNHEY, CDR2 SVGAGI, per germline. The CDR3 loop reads CASSLTAGGSPLHF. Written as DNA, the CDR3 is TGTGCCAGCAGCCTTACGGCAGGGGGTTCACCCCTCCACTTT.

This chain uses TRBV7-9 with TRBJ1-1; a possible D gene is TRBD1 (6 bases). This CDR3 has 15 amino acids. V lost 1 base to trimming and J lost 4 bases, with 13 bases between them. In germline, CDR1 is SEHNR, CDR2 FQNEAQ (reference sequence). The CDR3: CASSLDQGSITEAFF. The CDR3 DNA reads TGTGCCAGCAGCTTAGACCAGGGGAGTATCACTGAAGCTTTCTTT.

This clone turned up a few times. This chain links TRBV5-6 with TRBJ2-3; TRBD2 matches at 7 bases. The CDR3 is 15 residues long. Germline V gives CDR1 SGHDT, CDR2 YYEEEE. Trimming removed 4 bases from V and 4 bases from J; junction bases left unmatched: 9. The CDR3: CASSPGWGGADTQYF. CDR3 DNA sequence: TGTGCCAGCAGCCCCGGGTGGGGGGGGGCAGATACGCAGTATTTT.

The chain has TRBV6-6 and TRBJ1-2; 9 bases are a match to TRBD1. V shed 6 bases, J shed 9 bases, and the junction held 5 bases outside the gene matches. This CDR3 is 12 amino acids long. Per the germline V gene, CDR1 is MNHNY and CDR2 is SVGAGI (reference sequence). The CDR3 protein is CASSWDRDSYTF. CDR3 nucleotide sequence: TGTGCCAGCAGCTGGGACAGGGATAGCTACACCTTC.

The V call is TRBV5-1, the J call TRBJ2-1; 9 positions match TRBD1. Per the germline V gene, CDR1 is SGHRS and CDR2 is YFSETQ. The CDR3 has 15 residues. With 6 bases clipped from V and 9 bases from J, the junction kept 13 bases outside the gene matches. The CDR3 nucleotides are TGCGCCAGCATCCCCCCGGGACAGGGCGGGGGTGAGCAGTTCTTC. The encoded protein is CASIPPGQGGGEQFF.

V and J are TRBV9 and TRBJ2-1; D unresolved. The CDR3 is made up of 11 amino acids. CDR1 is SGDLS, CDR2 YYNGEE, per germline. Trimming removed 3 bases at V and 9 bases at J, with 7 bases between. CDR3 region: CASSADSEQFF. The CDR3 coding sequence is TGTGCCAGCAGCGCAGACTCTGAGCAGTTCTTC.

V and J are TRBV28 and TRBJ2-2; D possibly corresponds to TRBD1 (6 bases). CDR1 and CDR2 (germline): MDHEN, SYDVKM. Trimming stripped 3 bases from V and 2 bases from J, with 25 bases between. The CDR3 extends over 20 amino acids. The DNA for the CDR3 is TGTGCCAGCAGTTTCCGCCCAACAGGGCGTCCAGGACAAAACACCGGGGAGCTGTTTTTT. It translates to CASSFRPTGRPGQNTGELFF.

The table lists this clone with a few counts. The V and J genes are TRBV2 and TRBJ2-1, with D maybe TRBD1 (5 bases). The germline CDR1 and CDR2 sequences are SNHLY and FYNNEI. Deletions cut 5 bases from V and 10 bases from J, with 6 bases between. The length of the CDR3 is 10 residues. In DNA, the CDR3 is TGTGCCAGCAGTTCAGGGGAGCAGTTCTTC. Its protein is CASSSGEQFF. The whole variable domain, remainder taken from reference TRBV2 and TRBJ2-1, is EPEVTQTPSHQVTQMGQEVILRCVPISNHLYFYWYRQILGQKVEFLVSFYNNEISEKSEIFDDQFSVERPDGSNFTLKIRSTKLEDSAMYFCASSSGEQFFGPGTRLTVL.

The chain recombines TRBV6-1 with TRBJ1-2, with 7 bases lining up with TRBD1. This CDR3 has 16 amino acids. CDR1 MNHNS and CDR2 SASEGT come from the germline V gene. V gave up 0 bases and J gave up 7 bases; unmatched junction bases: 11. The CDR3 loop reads CASSEAVGGAFGGYTF. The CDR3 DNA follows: TGTGCCAGCAGTGAAGCTGTAGGGGGCGCTTTCGGTGGCTACACCTTC.